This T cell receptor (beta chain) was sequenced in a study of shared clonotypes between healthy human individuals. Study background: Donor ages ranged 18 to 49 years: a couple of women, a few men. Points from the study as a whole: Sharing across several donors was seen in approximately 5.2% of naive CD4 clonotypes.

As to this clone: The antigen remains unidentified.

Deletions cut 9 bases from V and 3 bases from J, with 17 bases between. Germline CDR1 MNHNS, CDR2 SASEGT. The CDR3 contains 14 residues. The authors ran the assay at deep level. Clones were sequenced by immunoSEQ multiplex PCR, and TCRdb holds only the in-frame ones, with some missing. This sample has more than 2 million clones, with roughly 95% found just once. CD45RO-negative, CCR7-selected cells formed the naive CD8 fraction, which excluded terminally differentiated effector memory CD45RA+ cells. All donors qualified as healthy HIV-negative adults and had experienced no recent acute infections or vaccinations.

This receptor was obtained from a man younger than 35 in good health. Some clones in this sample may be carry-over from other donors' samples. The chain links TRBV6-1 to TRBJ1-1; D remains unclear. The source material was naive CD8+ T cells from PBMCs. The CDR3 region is CASYDPPGYTEAFF. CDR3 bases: TGTGCCAGTTACGATCCACCGGGGTACACTGAAGCTTTCTTT.